This TCR beta chain was captured in a study of blood T cells in healthy people across ages. Through a sample-barcoded 5' primer and a J-beta primer mix, a second PCR was run for roughly 6 to 11 cycles. TCRdb fed the 5' RACE reads into MiXCR, producing one record per CDR3 protein. The sample lists fewer than 2,000,000 distinct CDR3 sequences; roughly 30% were seen once. This receptor was taken from a woman under 40 in good health. Material for sequencing was blood.

The CDR3 protein is CSARDRGGGFAYNEQFF. Here the CDR3 DNA reads TGCAGTGCTAGAGATCGGGGCGGGGGGTTCGCCTACAATGAGCAGTTCTTC. V usage is TRBV20-1 and J usage is TRBJ2-1; TRBD2 matches 8 bases. Germline lookup yields CDR1 DFQATT and CDR2 SNEGSKA (reference sequence). CDR3 length: 17 amino acids. V lost 0 bases, J lost 2 bases, and 9 bases stayed unmatched.